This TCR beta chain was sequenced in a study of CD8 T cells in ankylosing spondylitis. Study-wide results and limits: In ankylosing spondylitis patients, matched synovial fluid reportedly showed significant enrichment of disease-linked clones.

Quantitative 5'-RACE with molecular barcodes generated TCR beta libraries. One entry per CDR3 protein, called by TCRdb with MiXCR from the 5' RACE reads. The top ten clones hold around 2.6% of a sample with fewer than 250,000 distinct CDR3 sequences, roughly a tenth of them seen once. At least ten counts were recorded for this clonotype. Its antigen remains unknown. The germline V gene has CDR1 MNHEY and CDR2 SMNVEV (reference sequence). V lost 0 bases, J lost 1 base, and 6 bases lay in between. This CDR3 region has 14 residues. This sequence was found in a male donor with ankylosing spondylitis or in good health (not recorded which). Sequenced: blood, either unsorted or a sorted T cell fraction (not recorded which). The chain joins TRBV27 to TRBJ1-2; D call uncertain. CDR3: CASSLSGINYGYTF. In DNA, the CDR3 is TGTGCCAGCAGTTTATCCGGGATTAACTATGGCTACACCTTC.